A single sample gave rise to the 15 T cell receptor beta chains below, sequenced in a study of T cells in Graves' hyperthyroidism and ophthalmopathy. Regions amplified from RNA transcripts were the TCR beta CDR3 regions. The HTBI primer set was used in a first-round RT-PCR of the TCR CDR3. TCRdb itself ran the multiplex PCR reads through MiXCR, one entry per CDR3 protein. The data contain hundreds of thousands of distinct CDR3 sequences, 15% to 20% of them singletons. The sample consisted of blood. Source of these receptors: a man aged 35 to 55 with Graves' ophthalmopathy.

Concerning this clonotype: A read error may produce the germline difference seen at one junction end. The rearrangement uses TRBV12-3 or TRBV12-4 and TRBJ1-1, with D hard to call. The CDR3 extends over 14 amino acids. The CDR3 sequence is CASSLHDLNTEALF. In DNA form, the CDR3 reads TGTGCCAGCAGCTTACATGATTTGAACACTGAAGCTCTCTTT.

A few counts support this clonotype. CDR3 sequence: CASCYAPSFQETQYF. The DNA for the CDR3 is TGTGCCAGCTGCTACGCCCCTAGCTTCCAAGAGACCCAGTACTTC. This sequence joins TRBV2 and TRBJ2-5, with D possibly matching TRBD2 (5 bases). Germline CDR1 is SNHLY and CDR2 is FYNNEI. The length of the CDR3 is 15 residues. V was trimmed by 8 bases and J by 1 base, leaving 17 bases between them.

J is TRBJ2-3 and V is TRBV11-2, with D possibly being TRBD2 (6 bases). CDR1 and CDR2 (germline): SGHAT, FQNNGV. The CDR3 sequence is 16 residues long. The V and J ends lost 5 bases and 5 bases respectively, with 20 bases between them. This CDR3 is CASSHVGSMGGDTQYF. CDR3 DNA: TGTGCCAGCAGCCATGTTGGATCCATGGGAGGAGATACGCAGTATTTT.

This clonotype was seen just once. The rearrangement joins TRBV5-4 to TRBJ2-7; TRBD1 agrees at 7 bases. Germline V CDR1 and CDR2: SGHNT, YYREEE (reference sequence). The trim removed 2 bases at V and 6 bases at J, leaving 8 bases unmatched. The CDR3 totals 14 residues. The CDR3 nucleotides read TGTGCCAGCAGCTTAATGGGACAGAGGCCCGAGCAGTACTTC. This codes for CASSLMGQRPEQYF.

V gene TRBV19 combines with J gene TRBJ2-3; TRBD1 matches 9 bases. Germline loops: CDR1 LNHDA, CDR2 SQIVND (reference sequence). V shed 3 bases, J shed 6 bases, and the junction held 7 bases outside the gene matches. The CDR3 has 15 residues. Here the CDR3 reads CASSMGTGQGDTQYF. Written as DNA, the CDR3 is TGTGCCAGTAGTATGGGGACAGGGCAGGGTGATACGCAGTATTTT.

In this sample, this clonotype turned up a few times. J is TRBJ2-1 and V is TRBV7-3, with 7 bases matching TRBD2. J lost 5 bases, V lost 2 bases, and 6 bases had no gene match. The CDR3 has 15 amino acids. CDR1 and CDR2 (germline): SGHTA, FQGTGA. CDR3 protein: CASSLLSGIHNEQFF. The CDR3 DNA reads TGTGCCAGCAGCTTACTCAGCGGGATTCACAATGAGCAGTTCTTC.

This chain joins TRBV18 and TRBJ1-5; no clear D gene. Looked up from germline, CDR1 is KGHSH and CDR2 is LQKENI. The CDR3 is made up of 15 amino acids. V lost 4 bases and J 2 bases, leaving 12 bases between the germline ends. The CDR3 here is CASSLYDPGNQPQHF. The DNA of the CDR3 is TGTGCCAGCTCACTCTACGACCCAGGCAATCAGCCCCAGCATTTT.

This clonotype was detected ten times or more. The chain couples TRBV7-9 to TRBJ2-1; 8 bases agree with TRBD1. The CDR3 length is 13 residues. Trimming took 0 bases from V and 9 from J; bases not matched to a gene: 1. Germline CDR1 reads SEHNR; CDR2 reads FQNEAQ (reference sequence). CDR3 loop: CASSLAGQGEQFF. CDR3 bases: TGTGCCAGCAGCTTAGCAGGACAGGGTGAGCAGTTCTTC. Using reference TRBV7-9 and TRBJ2-1 for the parts outside the CDR3, the full variable domain is DTGVSQNPRHKITKRGQNVTFRCDPISEHNRLYWYRQTLGQGPEFLTYFQNEAQLEKSRLLSDRFSAERPKGSFSTLEIQRTEQGDSAMYLCASSLAGQGEQFFGPGTRLTVL.

This clonotype has ten or more counts. This chain links TRBV20-1 with TRBJ2-7; tentatively, D is TRBD2 (6 bases). Between the trimmed V and J ends, which lost 0 bases and 3 bases, there was a span of 15 bases. From germline, CDR1 is DFQATT and CDR2 SNEGSKA (reference sequence). The CDR3 is 15 amino acids. The CDR3 DNA follows: TGCAGTGCTAGAGATCGGAATAGCGGAGGCTACGAGCAGTACTTC. Encoded protein: CSARDRNSGGYEQYF.

This clonotype was detected ten times or more. The chain employs TRBV28 and TRBJ2-7, with a tentative D call TRBD1 (5 bases). Germline V gene lookup returns CDR1 MDHEN and CDR2 SYDVKM. CDR3 length: 14 residues. The V end was cut by 7 bases, the J end by 2 bases, with 15 bases between. As DNA, the CDR3 is TGTGCCAGCAAGGGGATGGACGTCACCTACGAGCAGTACTTC. It is translated as CASKGMDVTYEQYF. The whole variable domain, filled in from reference TRBV28 and TRBJ2-7, reads DVKVTQSSRYLVKRTGEKVFLECVQDMDHENMFWYRQDPGLGLRLIYFSYDVKMKEKGDIPEGYSVSREKKERFSLILESASTNQTSMYLCASKGMDVTYEQYFGPGTRLTVT.

The chain combines TRBV12-5 with TRBJ2-5; D not resolved. With 3 bases removed from V and 4 bases from J, the gap between germline ends came to 21 bases. There are 17 residues in the CDR3. Germline V gene sequence: CDR1 LGHNT, CDR2 FRNRAP. The CDR3 loop reads CASGFIVSGSPGETQYF. CDR3 nucleotide sequence: TGTGCTAGTGGTTTTATCGTCTCCGGATCCCCGGGAGAGACCCAGTACTTC.

The rearrangement links TRBV20-1 to TRBJ2-7; possibly TRBD2 for D (6 bases). The germline V and J ends were trimmed by 1 base and 5 bases, with 18 bases remaining between them. The CDR3 spans 15 residues. The germline gives CDR1 DFQATT, CDR2 SNEGSKA (reference sequence). The CDR3 is CSARVPSGGGHEQYF. The CDR3 coding sequence is TGCAGTGCTAGAGTCCCCTCCGGGGGTGGCCACGAGCAGTACTTC.

This clonotype was detected a few times. The rearrangement joins TRBV7-8 to TRBJ2-1; TRBD2 matches 10 bases. V dropped 5 bases and J dropped 5; count of bases not matched to a gene: 12. The germline V gene encodes CDR1 SGHVS and CDR2 FQNEAQ. This CDR3 region has 17 residues. CDR3 loop: CASSKGWERGGNNEQFF. Written as DNA, the CDR3 is TGTGCCAGCAGCAAAGGCTGGGAGCGGGGGGGAAACAATGAGCAGTTCTTC.

This clonotype occurred many times. The CDR3 spells CAWSLLGQGVKPQHF. The CDR3 DNA follows: TGTGCCTGGAGTCTCCTGGGACAGGGAGTGAAGCCCCAGCATTTT. The chain links TRBV30 to TRBJ1-5, with TRBD1 identical over 9 bases. CDR1 and CDR2 (germline): GTSNPN, SVGIG (reference sequence). V was clipped by 2 bases and J by 8 bases; unmatched bases: 10. The CDR3 is made up of 15 amino acids. Full variable domain (outside the CDR3, taken from reference TRBV30 and TRBJ1-5): SQTIHQWPATLVQPVGSPLSLECTVEGTSNPNLYWYRQAAGRGLQLLFYSVGIGQISSEVPQNLSASRPQDRQFILSSKKLLLSDSGFYLCAWSLLGQGVKPQHFGDGTRLSIL.

V is TRBV29-1 and J is TRBJ2-3, with D tentatively TRBD1 or TRBD2 (5 bases each). The CDR3 spans 15 residues. V gave up 1 base and J gave up 1 base, with 12 bases separating them. Germline CDR1 reads SQVTM; CDR2 reads ANQGSEA. The CDR3 is CSVEGQRGRTDTQYF. The CDR3 nucleotides are TGCAGCGTTGAAGGTCAGAGGGGCCGCACAGATACGCAGTATTTT.